This is a list of T cell receptor beta chains from one sample in a study of blood T cell repertoires in COVID-19. The data were produced by immunoSEQ multiplex PCR, yet TCRdb's version contains in-frame clones alone and is incomplete. This sample has around 180,000 clones, with around 72% found just once. Input material: peripheral blood. The receptors stem from a woman aged 80 or over with acute or convalescent COVID-19. CDR3s include the opening cysteine and the closing phenylalanine or tryptophan. Fields, in order: clone size, J gene, D gene, V gene, CDR3 DNA, CDR3 protein. D genes are given only for firm matches. Size is omitted from some rows. Given values are once, few, many or a class for expanded clones.

abundance: -
j_gene: TRBJ1-5
d_gene: TRBD1
v_gene: TRBV29-1
CDR3nt: TGCAGCGTTGCGACAGGGGATCAGCCCCAGCATTTT
CDR3aa: CSVATGDQPQHF

abundance: -
j_gene: TRBJ1-1
d_gene: -
v_gene: TRBV18
CDR3nt: TGTGCCAGCTTGGCCGGGGACTTCATGCACACTGAAGCTTTCTTT
CDR3aa: CASLAGDFMHTEAFF

abundance: -
j_gene: TRBJ2-6
d_gene: -
v_gene: TRBV2
CDR3nt: TGTGCCAGCAGTGGCGAGGGTCTCTCTGGGGCCAACGTCCTGACTTTC
CDR3aa: CASSGEGLSGANVLTF

abundance: -
j_gene: TRBJ2-1
d_gene: -
v_gene: TRBV28
CDR3nt: TGTGCCAGCACCAGCGCCTCCTCCTACAATGAGCAGTTCTTC
CDR3aa: CASTSASSYNEQFF

abundance: -
j_gene: TRBJ1-6
d_gene: -
v_gene: TRBV30
CDR3nt: TGTGCCTGGAATCCCGGGCCCGAGGGTTCACCCCTCCACTTT
CDR3aa: CAWNPGPEGSPLHF

abundance: once
j_gene: TRBJ1-5
d_gene: -
v_gene: TRBV14
CDR3nt: TGTGCCAGCAGCCACTTGGAGGGTCAGCCCCAGCATTTT
CDR3aa: CASSHLEGQPQHF

abundance: -
j_gene: TRBJ1-4
d_gene: -
v_gene: TRBV4-1
CDR3nt: TGCGCCAGCAGCCAAGATACAGGTCGAGAAGAAAAACTGTTTTTT
CDR3aa: CASSQDTGREEKLFF

abundance: -
j_gene: TRBJ2-3
d_gene: TRBD2
v_gene: TRBV5-1
CDR3nt: TGCGCCAGCAGCTTAGCGGGACCCGCAGATACGCAGTATTTT
CDR3aa: CASSLAGPADTQYF

abundance: -
j_gene: TRBJ2-3
d_gene: TRBD2
v_gene: TRBV13
CDR3nt: TGTGCCAGCAGCCTAGGACTAGCGGGAGTGGGAGATACGCAGTATTTT
CDR3aa: CASSLGLAGVGDTQYF

abundance: -
j_gene: TRBJ2-3
d_gene: TRBD1
v_gene: TRBV5-1
CDR3nt: TGCGCCAGCGGACCGGGACAGTACACAGATACGCAGTATTTT
CDR3aa: CASGPGQYTDTQYF

abundance: -
j_gene: TRBJ2-1
d_gene: TRBD2
v_gene: TRBV18
CDR3nt: TGTGCCAGCTCGGCGGGGGGTTCCTACAATGAGCAGTTCTTC
CDR3aa: CASSAGGSYNEQFF

abundance: once
j_gene: TRBJ1-2
d_gene: TRBD1
v_gene: TRBV28
CDR3nt: TGTGCCAGCAGTCCGGGGACAGGGGCAAATCGGTATGGCTACACCTTC
CDR3aa: CASSPGTGANRYGYTF

abundance: -
j_gene: TRBJ2-7
d_gene: TRBD2
v_gene: TRBV6-5
CDR3nt: TGTGCCAGCAGATTCTCTAGCGGGAGGGTCTACGAGCAGTACTTC
CDR3aa: CASRFSSGRVYEQYF

abundance: -
j_gene: TRBJ1-5
d_gene: -
v_gene: TRBV19
CDR3nt: TGTGCCAGTACCCCGGCGGGTGATAGCAATCAGCCCCAGCATTTT
CDR3aa: CASTPAGDSNQPQHF

abundance: -
j_gene: TRBJ1-5
d_gene: -
v_gene: TRBV30
CDR3nt: TGTGCCTGGAGTTCAGGGGTGCAGCCCCAGCATTTT
CDR3aa: CAWSSGVQPQHF

abundance: -
j_gene: TRBJ2-1
d_gene: TRBD2
v_gene: TRBV11-2
CDR3nt: TGTGCCAGCAGCTCACACCCCGGACTAGCGGCCACTGACAATGAGCAGTTCTTC
CDR3aa: CASSSHPGLAATDNEQFF

abundance: -
j_gene: TRBJ2-4
d_gene: -
v_gene: TRBV28
CDR3nt: TGTGCCAGCAGTTTTACAGGCATTCAGTACTTC
CDR3aa: CASSFTGIQYF

abundance: -
j_gene: TRBJ1-2
d_gene: TRBD1
v_gene: TRBV7-9
CDR3nt: TGTGCCAGCAGCTTAGTTTTAGGGACAGCCGATGGCTACACCTTC
CDR3aa: CASSLVLGTADGYTF

abundance: -
j_gene: TRBJ2-1
d_gene: TRBD2
v_gene: TRBV20-1
CDR3nt: TGCAGTGCTAGTGGAATTAGCGGGAGGTCCTACAATGAGCAGTTCTTC
CDR3aa: CSASGISGRSYNEQFF

abundance: once
j_gene: TRBJ1-1
d_gene: -
v_gene: TRBV29-1
CDR3nt: TGCAGCGTTGAGTTAGGGGTTGCAGTGGGCACTGAAGCTTTCTTT
CDR3aa: CSVELGVAVGTEAFF

abundance: -
j_gene: TRBJ2-1
d_gene: TRBD2
v_gene: TRBV7-6
CDR3nt: TGTGCCAGCAGCTTGTTAGCGGGAGGGGGGGAGCAGTTCTTC
CDR3aa: CASSLLAGGGEQFF

abundance: -
j_gene: TRBJ1-2
d_gene: -
v_gene: TRBV2
CDR3nt: TGTGCCAGCAGTGAAGCTCCAGGGGCAGACTATGGCTACACCTTC
CDR3aa: CASSEAPGADYGYTF

abundance: -
j_gene: TRBJ2-1
d_gene: TRBD2
v_gene: TRBV30
CDR3nt: TGTGCCTGGAGCTGGACTAGCGGGATTCTTGGGGATGAGCAGTTCTTC
CDR3aa: CAWSWTSGILGDEQFF

abundance: -
j_gene: TRBJ2-7
d_gene: -
v_gene: TRBV10-3
CDR3nt: TGTGCCATGGGGGCCAGGGTGGACGAGCAGTACTTC
CDR3aa: CAMGARVDEQYF

abundance: once
j_gene: TRBJ2-7
d_gene: TRBD2
v_gene: TRBV7-8
CDR3nt: TGTGCCAGCAGCTTAGCGCTTCGGGTTGGCGGGAGCCACGAGCAGTACTTC
CDR3aa: CASSLALRVGGSHEQYF

abundance: many
j_gene: TRBJ1-2
d_gene: -
v_gene: TRBV29-1
CDR3nt: TGCAGCGTTGCTGTGGGACACCAGTATGGCTACACCTTC
CDR3aa: CSVAVGHQYGYTF